The 5 T cell receptor beta chains presented below share a single source sample, sequenced in a study of persistence of HIV-infected CD4 T cells. The immunoSEQ assay was version 4, run in survey mode. The data were produced by immunoSEQ multiplex PCR, yet TCRdb's version contains in-frame clones alone and is incomplete. The repertoire holds roughly 60,000 clones, with 65% to 75% as singletons. No antigen has been identified for these receptors. An overlapping HIV-1 Gag peptide pool stimulated these cells at about 1 ug/peptide/mL. CD40L/CD69 double-negative CD45RO-high memory CD4+ T cells were collected. Source: CD4+ T cells sorted from PBMCs after approximately 18-hour stimulation, taken from a patient who received antiretroviral therapy. The source of these receptors is an adult man with HIV who was CMV-seropositive.

The J gene is TRBJ1-2, the V gene TRBV19, with a weak D call TRBD1 (6 bases). This CDR3 contains 15 residues. Germline V CDR1 and CDR2: LNHDA, SQIVND (reference sequence). V was cut by 3 bases and J by 1 base, with 12 bases left in between. The CDR3 DNA is TGTGCCAGTAGTATCTACAGGGAGCTTAACTATGGCTACACCTTC. Translating it yields CASSIYRELNYGYTF. The entire variable domain, with the rest obtained from reference TRBV19 and TRBJ1-2, is as follows: DGGITQSPKYLFRKEGQNVTLSCEQNLNHDAMYWYRQDPGQGLRLIYYSQIVNDFQKGDIAEGYSVSREKKESFPLTVTSAQKNPTAFYLCASSIYRELNYGYTFGSGTRLTVV.

The genes are TRBV3-1 (or the pseudogene TRBV3-2) and TRBJ2-2; 7 bases map to TRBD1. The J segment lost 4 bases and the V segment lost 1 base, leaving 9 bases of the junction unmatched. Per the germline V gene, CDR1 is LGHDT and CDR2 is YNNKEL (reference sequence). The CDR3 has 17 amino acids. Written as DNA, the CDR3 is TGTGCCAGCAGCCAAGGTCTTAGGGGACAGAGCACCGGGGAGCTGTTTTTT. It is translated as CASSQGLRGQSTGELFF.

The chain links TRBV10-3 to TRBJ2-3; 7 bases are shared with TRBD1. After removal of 7 bases from V and 6 bases from J, the junction contained 7 bases not matched to a gene. There are 13 residues in the CDR3. CDR1 is ENHRY and CDR2 is SYGVKD in the germline V gene. CDR3 coding DNA: TGTGCCATCAATACACAGGGGTCGGATACGCAGTATTTT. Protein sequence: CAINTQGSDTQYF.

This clone was detected once. This rearrangement joins TRBV24-1 to TRBJ2-1; a weak D match, TRBD2 (5 bases). V lost 0 bases to trimming and J lost 7 bases, with 6 bases between them. Germline loops: CDR1 KGHDR, CDR2 SFDVKD. The CDR3 sequence is 13 residues long. DNA of the CDR3: TGTGCCACCAGTGATTTGCGCGGGAATGAGCAGTTCTTC. This codes for CATSDLRGNEQFF.

This clone was seen only once. The chain combines TRBV6-6 with TRBJ2-7, with D perhaps TRBD2 (7 bases). Germline V lookup: CDR1 MNHNY, CDR2 SVGAGI (reference sequence). V lost 2 bases and J lost 4, with 12 bases in between. The CDR3 spans 14 residues. CDR3 loop: CASSYGGANYEQYF. The CDR3 coding sequence is TGTGCCAGCAGTTACGGGGGGGCGAATTACGAGCAGTACTTC.